The 20 T cell receptor beta chains presented below share a single source sample, sequenced in a study of identical twins (dated by TCRdb to the mid-2010s). The library was produced with 5' RACE. This sample was sequenced with an Illumina HiSeq 2000. TCRdb trimmed the raw reads at Q25, called clones with MiXCR and kept productive beta chains. Rows are unified per CDR3 protein, each entry keeping the most common DNA and genes. In this sample the table shows about 660,000 distinct CDR3 sequences, 8.5% to 9.5% of which occur a single time. Of the sample, 0.75% to 1% falls within the top ten clones. The data were also submitted as part of a second study, on yellow fever vaccine responses in identical twins.

The sequenced material came from PBMCs. The receptors here all came from a woman aged 18-35 years in good health.

The chain employs TRBV18 and TRBJ2-5, with 9 bases lining up with TRBD2. Looked up from germline, CDR1 is KGHSH and CDR2 is LQKENI. Trimming at V came to 0 bases and at J to 5 bases, leaving 7 bases not matched to a gene. CDR3 size: 16 residues. CDR3 in amino acids: CASSPPDGTSWETQYF. In nucleotides, the CDR3 is TGTGCCAGCTCACCACCGGACGGGACTAGCTGGGAGACCCAGTACTTC.

As DNA, the CDR3 is TGCAGCGTTCGGGGTTCCTATGGCTACACCTTC. Protein product: CSVRGSYGYTF. V usage is TRBV29-1 and J usage is TRBJ1-2; D remains ambiguous. Per the germline V gene, CDR1 is SQVTM and CDR2 is ANQGSEA. Trimming shortened V by 5 bases and J by 4 bases, and 8 bases separated the two germline ends. This CDR3 comprises 11 residues. Full variable domain (missing parts from reference TRBV29-1 and TRBJ1-2): SAVISQKPSRDICQRGTSLTIQCQVDSQVTMMFWYRQQPGQSLTLIATANQGSEATYESGFVIDKFPISRPNLTFSTLTVSNMSPEDSSIYLCSVRGSYGYTFGSGTRLTVV.

V and J are TRBV20-1 and TRBJ2-4; D remains ambiguous. The germline CDR1 and CDR2 sequences are DFQATT and SNEGSKA (reference sequence). The V gene lost 6 bases and the J gene lost 8 bases, with 20 bases spanning the gap. The CDR3 runs to 14 residues. CDR3 nucleotide sequence: TGCAGTGCCCCTCCCGGATCCACCGCGGACATTCAGTACTTC. Its protein is CSAPPGSTADIQYF.

The chain recombines TRBV20-1 with TRBJ2-5, with D possibly matching TRBD1 (6 bases). The CDR3 length is 14 residues. Trimming took 0 bases from V and 3 from J, leaving 11 bases between them. The germline V gene has CDR1 DFQATT and CDR2 SNEGSKA (reference sequence). DNA of the CDR3: TGCAGTGCTAGAGATTTGAACAGGGAAGAGACCCAGTACTTC. Amino acid sequence: CSARDLNREETQYF.

This clonotype was seen only a few times. The rearrangement links TRBV19 to TRBJ1-2; maybe TRBD1 (5 bases). V was trimmed by 1 base and J by 7 bases, leaving 10 bases between them. The CDR3 is 13 amino acids. From germline, CDR1 is LNHDA and CDR2 SQIVND (reference sequence). CDR3 sequence reads: CASSIVGTLGYTF. In nucleotides, the CDR3 is TGTGCCAGTAGTATAGTGGGGACGCTTGGCTACACCTTC.

This clonotype was counted many times. The chain links TRBV7-6 to TRBJ2-5; perhaps TRBD2 as D (6 bases). The CDR3 is 13 residues long. The germline CDR1 and CDR2 sequences are SGHVS and FNYEAQ. V was pared by 4 bases and J by 5 bases, with 11 bases between. The CDR3 loop reads CASSSSGLETQYF. CDR3 bases: TGTGCCAGCAGCTCCTCGGGACTGGAGACCCAGTACTTC.

The chain is built from TRBV11-2 and TRBJ1-2; no clear D. Trimming removed 4 bases from V and 4 bases from J, with 16 bases in between. There are 15 residues in the CDR3. Germline V gene sequence: CDR1 SGHAT, CDR2 FQNNGV. CDR3 coding DNA: TGTGCCAGCAGCTCCCTAGAACCTTTTGGCTATGGCTACACCTTC. Protein sequence: CASSSLEPFGYGYTF.

This clonotype was seen more than once but under ten times. This chain links TRBV11-2 with TRBJ2-5; D is ambiguous. Germline CDR1 and CDR2: SGHAT and FQNNGV. The CDR3 is 12 residues long. The V and J ends lost 4 bases and 3 bases respectively, with 6 bases between them. CDR3 region: CASSYRKETQYF. Written as DNA, the CDR3 is TGTGCCAGCAGCTATCGAAAAGAGACCCAGTACTTC.

This clonotype occurred many times. The chain employs TRBV5-4 and TRBJ1-1; 7 bases match TRBD1. Germline values: CDR1 SGHNT, CDR2 YYREEE (reference sequence). J lost 4 bases, V lost 3 bases, and 9 bases had no gene match. The CDR3 is 15 amino acids. CDR3: CASSSKQGSGTEAFF. The CDR3 DNA sequence: TGTGCCAGCAGCTCAAAACAGGGGTCCGGCACTGAAGCTTTCTTT.

The chain employs TRBV29-1 and TRBJ2-2, with D perhaps matching TRBD1 (6 bases). Germline loops: CDR1 SQVTM, CDR2 ANQGSEA. There are 13 residues in the CDR3. Trimming shortened V by 4 bases and J by 3 bases, and 9 bases separated the two germline ends. The CDR3 nucleotides are TGCAGCGTTGCAGGGGACGACACCGGGGAGCTGTTTTTT. Translation gives CSVAGDDTGELFF.

The rearrangement links TRBV24-1 to TRBJ1-2; 9 bases line up with TRBD1. The CDR3 runs to 13 residues. Germline-derived CDR1 and CDR2 are KGHDR and SFDVKD. Trimming removed 4 bases from V and 7 bases from J; junction bases left unmatched: 3. The CDR3 loop reads CATSEHRGLGYTF. The CDR3 DNA reads as TGTGCCACCAGTGAACACAGGGGGCTTGGCTACACCTTC.

The J gene is TRBJ1-2, the V gene TRBV29-1; D gene ambiguous. Trimming left V 4 bases short and J 1 base short, with 10 bases between. There are 13 residues in the CDR3. The germline V gene has CDR1 SQVTM and CDR2 ANQGSEA. CDR3 in amino acids: CSVVRWDNYGYTF. The CDR3 nucleotides read TGCAGCGTTGTACGGTGGGATAACTATGGCTACACCTTC.

The chain is built from TRBV28 and TRBJ2-1; TRBD2 matches at 7 bases. Losses at the gene ends were 3 bases for V and 8 bases for J; bases not matched to a gene: 10. CDR3 length equals 15 residues. Germline CDR1 is MDHEN and CDR2 is SYDVKM. CDR3 loop: CASSFGSGKADEQFF. The CDR3 bases are TGTGCCAGCAGTTTCGGGAGCGGGAAGGCGGATGAGCAGTTCTTC.

The CDR3 here is CASSQGFVFEGQGLYEQYF. The CDR3 DNA reads as TGTGCCAGCAGCCAAGGTTTCGTGTTTGAGGGACAGGGTCTTTACGAGCAGTACTTC. The chain recombines TRBV3-1 with TRBJ2-7; 9 positions agree with TRBD1. The germline CDR1 and CDR2 sequences are LGHDT and YNNKEL (reference sequence). V dropped 1 base and J dropped 4; count of bases not matched to a gene: 17. The CDR3 sequence is 19 residues long.

V usage is TRBV7-8 and J usage is TRBJ2-6, with 9 bases aligning to TRBD1. With V trimmed by 5 bases and J by 4 bases, 6 bases remained unmatched. CDR1 is SGHVS, CDR2 FQNEAQ, per germline. The CDR3 extends over 16 amino acids. The CDR3 nucleotides read TGTGCCAGCAGCACCCGGGACAGGGCCGGGGCCAACGTCCTGACTTTC. This encodes CASSTRDRAGANVLTF.

This clonotype was seen a few times. The genes are TRBV29-1 and TRBJ1-2; no definite D call. Germline V CDR1 and CDR2: SQVTM, ANQGSEA. The CDR3 spans 11 residues. Trimming cost V 5 bases and J 8 bases, with 12 bases left between them. CDR3 sequence reads: CSVLTEGGYTF. CDR3 sequence (DNA): TGCAGCGTTCTCACCGAGGGAGGCTACACCTTC.

This clonotype has more than one count but fewer than ten. V and J are TRBV2 and TRBJ2-6; D ambiguous. There are 13 residues in the CDR3. Germline V gene sequence: CDR1 SNHLY, CDR2 FYNNEI. V dropped 8 bases and J dropped 0 bases, with 5 bases sitting between them. For the CDR3, the DNA is TGTGCCAGCGCCGACTCTGGGGCCAACGTCCTGACTTTC. Amino acids: CASADSGANVLTF.

The rearrangement joins TRBV20-1 to TRBJ2-3; 7 bases line up with TRBD1. Germline CDR1 and CDR2: DFQATT and SNEGSKA (reference sequence). The V gene end was trimmed by 6 bases and the J gene end by 3 bases; junction bases not matched to a gene: 3. The length of the CDR3 is 12 residues. The CDR3 sequence is CSAMDRTDTQYF. The CDR3 DNA follows: TGCAGTGCAATGGACAGGACAGATACGCAGTATTTT.

This clonotype was counted at least ten times. The chain uses TRBV12-3 or TRBV12-4 and TRBJ2-1; tentative D call: TRBD1 (5 bases). The CDR3 spans 11 residues. V was clipped by 3 bases and J by 10 bases, with 7 bases between them. This CDR3 is CASSFQGEQFF. The CDR3 DNA follows: TGTGCCAGCAGTTTTCAGGGAGAGCAGTTCTTC.

This chain connects TRBV4-3 to TRBJ2-2; TRBD2 might be the D (7 bases). Between the trimmed V and J ends, which lost 0 bases and 4 bases, there was a span of 9 bases. The germline V gene has CDR1 LGHNA and CDR2 YSLEER. This CDR3 spans 15 amino acids. The CDR3 reads CASSQDRGATGELFF. For the CDR3, the DNA is TGCGCCAGCAGCCAAGATCGGGGGGCCACCGGGGAGCTGTTTTTT.